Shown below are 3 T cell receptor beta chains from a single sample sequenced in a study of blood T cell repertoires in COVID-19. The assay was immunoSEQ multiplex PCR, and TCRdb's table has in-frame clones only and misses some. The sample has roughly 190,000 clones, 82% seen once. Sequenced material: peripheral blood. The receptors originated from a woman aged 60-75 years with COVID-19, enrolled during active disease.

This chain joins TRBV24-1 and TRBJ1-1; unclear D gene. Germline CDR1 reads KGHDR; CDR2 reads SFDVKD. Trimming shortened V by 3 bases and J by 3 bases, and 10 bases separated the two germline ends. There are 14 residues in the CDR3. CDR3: CATSDTGVHTEAFF. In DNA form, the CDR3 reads TGTGCCACCAGTGATACGGGTGTTCACACTGAAGCTTTCTTT.

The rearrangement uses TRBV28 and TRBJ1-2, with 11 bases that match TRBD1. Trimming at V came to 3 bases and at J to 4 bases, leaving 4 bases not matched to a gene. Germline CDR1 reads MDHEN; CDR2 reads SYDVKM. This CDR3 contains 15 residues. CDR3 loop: CASSLDRGLFYGYTF. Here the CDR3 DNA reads TGTGCCAGCAGTTTGGACAGGGGGCTTTTCTATGGCTACACCTTC.

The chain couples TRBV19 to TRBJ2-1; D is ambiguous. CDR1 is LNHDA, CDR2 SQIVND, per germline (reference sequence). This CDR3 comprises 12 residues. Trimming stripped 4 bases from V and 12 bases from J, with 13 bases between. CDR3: CASSKASERQFF. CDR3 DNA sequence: TGTGCCAGTAGTAAAGCATCCGAAAGGCAGTTCTTC.